This paragraph covers one T cell receptor (beta chain) sequence. The antigen remains unidentified. PCR was run on genomic DNA. Amplification of the beta chain CDR3 used 30 forward and 13 reverse multiplex primers. TCRdb used MiXCR to reprocess the multiplex PCR reads, holding one entry per CDR3 protein. This table holds around 300,000 distinct CDR3 sequences, around 47% found once. These data are taken from a study of type 1 and type 2 diabetes patients. Other autoimmune diseases and infections within the past four weeks excluded donors. Notes on the study in general: Unmatched age and gender across groups might bias interpretation. Highly-expanded CD4+ clones were few in type 2 diabetes, median one, approximately 3.8% of reads.

The specimen sequenced was peripheral blood mononuclear cells (PBMCs). The clonotype comes from a man aged 18 to 35 with type 2 diabetes.

The chain's CDR3 is CASSDYTGDGYTF. As DNA, the CDR3 is TGTGCCAGCAGTGATTACACCGGGGACGGCTACACCTTC. V gene TRBV25-1 combines with J gene TRBJ1-2, with D possibly TRBD1 on 5 matching bases. Trimming took off 3 bases at V and 8 bases at J, with 13 bases between the two ends. The germline CDR1 and CDR2 sequences are MGHDK and SYGVNS. The CDR3 has 13 amino acids.